The present entry profiles one T cell receptor beta chain with its context. Some clones are missing from TCRdb's copy, which holds only in-frame ones; the method was immunoSEQ multiplex PCR. Of tens of thousands of clones listed, about 90% are singletons. The data were taken from a study of T cells in localized non-small cell lung cancer. The TCR originated in a male donor at least 60 years old with stage I squamous cell lung carcinoma. The sequencing here drew on peripheral blood, taken before any cancer treatment.

CDR3 amino acids: CASSIPYLQGAEGYTF. The CDR3 nucleotides read TGTGCCAGTAGTATCCCCTATCTACAGGGGGCGGAGGGCTACACCTTC. This sequence joins TRBV19 and TRBJ1-2, with TRBD1 identical over 9 bases. CDR1 and CDR2 from the germline V gene are LNHDA and SQIVND (reference sequence). The CDR3 runs to 16 residues. The trim removed 3 bases at V and 8 bases at J, leaving 13 bases unmatched.